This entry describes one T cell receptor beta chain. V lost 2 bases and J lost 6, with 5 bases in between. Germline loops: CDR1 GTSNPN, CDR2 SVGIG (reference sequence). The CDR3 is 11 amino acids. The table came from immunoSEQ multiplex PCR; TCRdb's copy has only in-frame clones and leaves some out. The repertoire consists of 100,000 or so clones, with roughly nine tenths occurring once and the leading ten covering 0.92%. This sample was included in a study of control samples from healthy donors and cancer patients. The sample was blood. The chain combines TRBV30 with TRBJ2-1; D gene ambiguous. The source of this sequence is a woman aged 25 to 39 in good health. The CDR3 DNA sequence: TGTGCCTGGAGTAGAGGCAATGAGCAGTTCTTC. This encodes CAWSRGNEQFF. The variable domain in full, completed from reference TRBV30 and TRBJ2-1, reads SQTIHQWPATLVQPVGSPLSLECTVEGTSNPNLYWYRQAAGRGLQLLFYSVGIGQISSEVPQNLSASRPQDRQFILSSKKLLLSDSGFYLCAWSRGNEQFFGPGTRLTVL.